Listed below are T cell receptor beta chains from one sample, sequenced in a study of shared clonotypes between healthy human individuals. Sequenced by immunoSEQ multiplex PCR; TCRdb stores in-frame clones only, minus some. The sample has 1.6 million or so clones; roughly 97% are singletons. Material: naive CD4+ T cells sorted from blood. Receptors originate from a man between 25 and 39 years old in good health. CDR3s leave out the opening cysteine and the closing phenylalanine or tryptophan. Fields, in order: CDR3 protein, V gene, D gene, J gene. D genes are given only for firm matches.

CDR3aa: ASSLVPESSYEQY
v_gene: TRBV7-8
d_gene: NA
j_gene: TRBJ2-7

CDR3aa: ASSWAGLGEYNEQF
v_gene: TRBV27
d_gene: TRBD2
j_gene: TRBJ2-1

CDR3aa: ASSRSGTQDTQY
v_gene: TRBV28
d_gene: NA
j_gene: TRBJ2-3

CDR3aa: ASSYRTGVDTQY
v_gene: TRBV6-5
d_gene: TRBD1
j_gene: TRBJ2-3

CDR3aa: ASSLISDTQY
v_gene: TRBV7-9
d_gene: NA
j_gene: TRBJ2-3

CDR3aa: ASSLGTGAPNIQY
v_gene: TRBV9
d_gene: TRBD1
j_gene: TRBJ2-4

CDR3aa: ASSLAYTDEQF
v_gene: TRBV7-2
d_gene: NA
j_gene: TRBJ2-1

CDR3aa: ASSLTPDRNTEAF
v_gene: TRBV7-2
d_gene: NA
j_gene: TRBJ1-1

CDR3aa: ASSSGQGEETQY
v_gene: TRBV5-1
d_gene: TRBD1
j_gene: TRBJ2-5

CDR3aa: ASSGQGNNEKLF
v_gene: TRBV2
d_gene: TRBD1
j_gene: TRBJ1-4

CDR3aa: ASSDLSYEQY
v_gene: TRBV5-1
d_gene: NA
j_gene: TRBJ2-7

CDR3aa: ASSLWNPPNEQF
v_gene: TRBV13
d_gene: NA
j_gene: TRBJ2-1

CDR3aa: ASSFTTSGRARTTDTQY
v_gene: TRBV7-9
d_gene: TRBD2
j_gene: TRBJ2-3

CDR3aa: ASSLGLWGAGVTDTQY
v_gene: TRBV7-8
d_gene: TRBD2
j_gene: TRBJ2-3

CDR3aa: ASRNGNQPQH
v_gene: TRBV28
d_gene: NA
j_gene: TRBJ1-5

CDR3aa: ASSLSGETQY
v_gene: TRBV28
d_gene: NA
j_gene: TRBJ2-5

CDR3aa: ASSPHRRSSYEQY
v_gene: TRBV7-2
d_gene: NA
j_gene: TRBJ2-7

CDR3aa: ASSSYQGAILYGYT
v_gene: TRBV7-2
d_gene: TRBD1
j_gene: TRBJ1-2

CDR3aa: ASRESGLGFF
v_gene: TRBV6-5
d_gene: NA
j_gene: TRBJ2-1

CDR3aa: ASSLNWPPRDTQY
v_gene: TRBV5-1
d_gene: NA
j_gene: TRBJ2-5

CDR3aa: ASSPMDVGGKVHEQY
v_gene: TRBV18
d_gene: NA
j_gene: TRBJ2-7

CDR3aa: ASSEFDLQQETQY
v_gene: TRBV25-1
d_gene: NA
j_gene: TRBJ2-5

CDR3aa: ASRGSGSSEQY
v_gene: TRBV19
d_gene: TRBD2
j_gene: TRBJ2-7

CDR3aa: ASSSKGPFSYEQY
v_gene: TRBV5-8
d_gene: NA
j_gene: TRBJ2-7

CDR3aa: ASSRLEWSGELF
v_gene: TRBV4-1
d_gene: NA
j_gene: TRBJ2-2

CDR3aa: ASSYFGGGTGELF
v_gene: TRBV6-6
d_gene: NA
j_gene: TRBJ2-2

CDR3aa: ASSPVSREPHYEQY
v_gene: TRBV13
d_gene: NA
j_gene: TRBJ2-7

CDR3aa: ASSEVGVESYT
v_gene: TRBV6-1
d_gene: NA
j_gene: TRBJ1-2

CDR3aa: ASSLHTSGRVEQF
v_gene: TRBV28
d_gene: TRBD2
j_gene: TRBJ2-1